This T cell receptor (beta chain) was recovered during a study of persistence of HIV-infected CD4 T cells. From germline, CDR1 is MNHEY and CDR2 SVGAGI. This CDR3 spans 15 amino acids. The germline V and J ends were trimmed by 5 bases and 4 bases, with 15 bases remaining between them. The study, taken as a whole, reports: The rare CMV-responding cells with HIV-1 proviruses were not separately TCR-sequenced. TCRbeta richness was lower in CMV- and Gag-responding cells than in anti-CD3/anti-CD28-responding cells.

As to this clone: What it recognizes is unknown.

The libraries were made with immunoSEQ version 4 in survey mode. Using immunoSEQ multiplex PCR, the repertoire was profiled, and TCRdb retains in-frame clones only, with some absent. Among around 39,000 clones listed, roughly 90% were seen once. Anti-CD3/anti-CD28 beads served as a nonspecific positive control stimulus. Responding CD4+ T cells were sorted by upregulation of both CD40 ligand and CD69. Donors were HIV-1-infected adults who began suppressive ART during chronic infection. For less than 20 hours, CD8-depleted PBMCs received anti-CD28/CD49d costimulation, a CD40-blocking antibody and enfuvirtide.

The chain links TRBV6-5 to TRBJ1-5; D perhaps matches TRBD1 (5 bases). This TCR derives from an adult man with HIV who was CMV-seropositive. Specimen: CD4+ T cells sorted from PBMCs after roughly 18-hour stimulation, collected from a patient who received antiretroviral therapy. The CDR3 DNA reads as TGTGCCAGCAGTCTCTTGGGCGGGGGTAATCAGCCCCAGCATTTT. This translates into CASSLLGGGNQPQHF.